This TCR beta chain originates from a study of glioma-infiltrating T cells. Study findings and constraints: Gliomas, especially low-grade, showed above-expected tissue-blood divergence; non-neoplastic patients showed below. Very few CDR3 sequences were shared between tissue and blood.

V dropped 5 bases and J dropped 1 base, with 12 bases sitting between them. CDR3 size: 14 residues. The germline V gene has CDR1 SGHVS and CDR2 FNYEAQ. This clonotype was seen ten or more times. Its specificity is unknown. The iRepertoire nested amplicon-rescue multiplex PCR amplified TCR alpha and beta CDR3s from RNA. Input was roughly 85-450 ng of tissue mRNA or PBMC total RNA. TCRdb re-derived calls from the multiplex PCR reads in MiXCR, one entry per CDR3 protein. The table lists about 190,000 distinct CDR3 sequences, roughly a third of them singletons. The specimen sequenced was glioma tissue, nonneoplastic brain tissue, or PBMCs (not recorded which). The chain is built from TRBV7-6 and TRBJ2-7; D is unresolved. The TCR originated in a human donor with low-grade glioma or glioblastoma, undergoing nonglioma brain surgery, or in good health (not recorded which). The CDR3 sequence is CASSPTGESYEQYF. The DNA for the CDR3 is TGTGCCAGCAGCCCAACCGGAGAATCCTACGAGCAGTACTTC.